What follows are 18 T cell receptor beta chains derived from one specimen sequenced in a study of cytomegalovirus exposure and HLA in healthy donors. PCR used 60 Vbeta primers and 13 Jbeta primers. The table came from immunoSEQ multiplex PCR; TCRdb's copy has only in-frame clones and leaves some out. Of some 150,000 clones in the sample, about four fifths were seen once. The sequenced material came from PBMCs. The receptors were sampled from a man aged 50-60 years in good health and CMV-seropositive.

The rearrangement links TRBV28 to TRBJ2-7, with a weak D call TRBD1 (6 bases). This CDR3 is built from 15 residues. Trimming stripped 7 bases from V and 5 bases from J, with 21 bases between. Germline lookup yields CDR1 MDHEN and CDR2 SYDVKM. The CDR3 spells CASKPGHLVMNEQYF. The CDR3, as DNA: TGTGCCAGCAAACCGGGACACTTGGTTATGAACGAGCAGTACTTC.

This rearrangement joins TRBV5-5 to TRBJ1-1; perhaps TRBD1 as D (5 bases). This CDR3 comprises 14 residues. The V end lost 6 bases, the J end lost 4 bases, and 16 bases lay between the germline ends. Germline values: CDR1 SGHKS, CDR2 YYEKEE (reference sequence). The CDR3 region has the DNA TGTGCCAGCACCGAGGACACCCCAGGCACTGAAGCTTTCTTT. Residues: CASTEDTPGTEAFF.

This chain connects TRBV4-1 to TRBJ2-3, with D possibly TRBD2 on 5 matching bases. CDR3 size: 19 residues. The germline V gene encodes CDR1 MGHRA and CDR2 YSYEKL. Trimming cost V 0 bases and J 2 bases, with 21 bases left between them. DNA for the CDR3: TGCGCCAGCAGCCAAGATTACACTCTCCGGGAAGTTCACACAGATACGCAGTATTTT. This gives the protein CASSQDYTLREVHTDTQYF.

Turning to this clone: One end of the junction varies from germline; a read error may be responsible. The chain couples TRBV7-9 to TRBJ1-1; no clear D gene. Per germline, CDR1 SEHNR and CDR2 FQNEAQ (reference sequence). The CDR3 totals 13 residues. CDR3 protein: CSSSFTENTEAFF. CDR3 bases: TGTTCCAGCAGCTTCACAGAGAACACTGAAGCTTTCTTT.

V and J are TRBV5-1 and TRBJ2-1; TRBD2 matches at 9 bases. Losses at the gene ends were 2 bases for V and 4 bases for J; bases not matched to a gene: 4. This CDR3 has 15 residues. CDR1 and CDR2 (germline): SGHRS, YFSETQ. CDR3 bases: TGCGCCAGCAGCTTAGGCGGGGGGGCTTACAATGAGCAGTTCTTC. Protein sequence: CASSLGGGAYNEQFF.

This clone was seen only once. V and J are TRBV19 and TRBJ1-6; the match to TRBD1 covers 8 bases. CDR3 length equals 16 residues. CDR1 is LNHDA, CDR2 SQIVND, per germline (reference sequence). V was clipped by 4 bases and J by 10 bases; unmatched bases: 12. CDR3 residues: CASSTDRVVSTSPLHF. CDR3 nucleotides: TGTGCCAGTAGTACGGACAGGGTCGTCTCTACGTCACCCCTCCACTTT.

This clone occurred once. The J gene is TRBJ2-3, the V gene TRBV5-1, with TRBD2 as a possible D gene (5 bases). This CDR3 contains 12 residues. The germline V and J ends were trimmed by 4 bases and 2 bases, with 5 bases remaining between them. Germline loops: CDR1 SGHRS, CDR2 YFSETQ. This CDR3 is CASSRDTDTQYF. CDR3 nucleotide sequence: TGCGCCAGCAGCCGGGACACAGATACGCAGTATTTT.

The chain uses TRBV5-4 and TRBJ1-1; 7 nucleotides line up with TRBD1. The germline CDR1 and CDR2 sequences are SGHNT and YYREEE (reference sequence). This CDR3 is built from 13 residues. Trimming cost V 0 bases and J 5 bases; bases outside gene matches: 1. In DNA, the CDR3 is TGTGCCAGCAGCTTGGGCAGGGGGACTGAAGCTTTCTTT. It specifies CASSLGRGTEAFF.

This clone is a singleton in its sample. V gene TRBV27 combines with J gene TRBJ2-6; D is perhaps TRBD2 (5 bases). Trimming left V 5 bases short and J 5 bases short, with 7 bases between. From germline, CDR1 is MNHEY and CDR2 SMNVEV (reference sequence). There are 13 residues in the CDR3. CDR3 protein: CASSTGRANVLTF. The CDR3 DNA reads as TGTGCCAGCAGTACCGGGAGGGCCAACGTCCTGACTTTC.

The rearrangement joins TRBV6-5 to TRBJ1-5; 7 bases line up with TRBD1. Germline CDR1 and CDR2: MNHEY and SVGAGI. Trimming at V came to 6 bases and at J to 5 bases, leaving 7 bases not matched to a gene. The CDR3 is 14 amino acids. CDR3 residues: CASSSTGSHQPQHF. Written as DNA, the CDR3 is TGTGCCAGCAGCTCGACAGGGTCCCATCAGCCCCAGCATTTT.

The chain recombines TRBV7-2 with TRBJ1-1, with D possibly matching TRBD1 (5 bases). The CDR3 has 14 amino acids. The V end lost 5 bases, the J end lost 1 base, and 11 bases lay between the germline ends. Germline values: CDR1 SGHTA, CDR2 FQGNSA. CDR3 sequence: CASSASTGNTEAFF. CDR3 in DNA: TGTGCCAGCAGCGCCAGTACAGGGAACACTGAAGCTTTCTTT.

The chain is built from TRBV19 and TRBJ1-1, with D perhaps matching TRBD1 (5 bases). The CDR3 covers 13 residues. The germline CDR1 and CDR2 sequences are LNHDA and SQIVND (reference sequence). V was cut by 6 bases and J by 8 bases, with 16 bases left in between. The CDR3 DNA is TGTGCCAGTAGAAGGGGTGGGTTCCGAGAAGCTTTCTTT. It encodes CASRRGGFREAFF.

This clone was detected once. The chain is built from TRBV6-1 and TRBJ1-5; D is perhaps TRBD1 (6 bases). CDR3 length equals 13 residues. Trimming took 5 bases from V and 5 from J, leaving 10 bases between them. Germline CDR1 MNHNS, CDR2 SASEGT. CDR3 sequence reads: CASSLGGYQPQHF. CDR3 DNA sequence: TGTGCCAGCAGTTTAGGGGGTTATCAGCCCCAGCATTTT.

The DNA of the CDR3 is TGTGCCAGCAGCTTATTGGAAGGGGGGAACACCGGGGAGCTGTTTTTT. Protein product: CASSLLEGGNTGELFF. The chain employs TRBV7-3 and TRBJ2-2; tentatively, D is TRBD1 (6 bases). V was pared by 2 bases and J by 1 base, with 11 bases between. Germline CDR1 reads SGHTA; CDR2 reads FQGTGA. The CDR3 covers 16 residues.

This clone showed up just a few times. The chain recombines TRBV7-6 with TRBJ1-1, with a tentative D call TRBD1 (6 bases). The CDR3 is made up of 14 amino acids. CDR1 SGHVS and CDR2 FNYEAQ come from the germline V gene. Between the trimmed V and J ends, which lost 5 bases and 4 bases, there was a span of 14 bases. The CDR3 DNA sequence: TGTGCCAGCAGCCCCTACACAGGGTCCACTGAAGCTTTCTTT. This encodes CASSPYTGSTEAFF. The variable domain in full, with the rest retrieved from reference TRBV7-6 and TRBJ1-1, is GAGVSQSPRYKVTKRGQDVALRCDPISGHVSLYWYRQALGQGPEFLTYFNYEAQQDKSGLPNDRFSAERPEGSISTLTIQRTEQRDSAMYRCASSPYTGSTEAFFGQGTRLTVV.

The CDR3 loop is CASRKQGEGEKLFF. As DNA, the CDR3 is TGTGCCAGTAGGAAACAGGGGGAGGGTGAAAAACTGTTTTTT. This rearrangement joins TRBV19 to TRBJ1-4; TRBD1 matches 8 bases. CDR1 is LNHDA and CDR2 is SQIVND in the germline V gene (reference sequence). This CDR3 contains 14 residues. V lost 6 bases and J lost 7; bases outside the gene matches: 7.

In the case of this clone: One end of the junction varies from germline; a read error may be responsible. The identical CDR3 is also encoded by other nucleotide sequences in the sample. The chain couples TRBV30 to TRBJ1-5, with D hard to call. The germline CDR1 and CDR2 sequences are GTSNPN and SVGIG (reference sequence). The CDR3 has 12 residues. CDR3 DNA sequence: TGCGCCTGGAATATCGCGAATCAGCCCCAGCATTTT. It translates to CAWNIANQPQHF.

This chain links TRBV6-5 with TRBJ1-2; 8 nucleotides match TRBD1. Germline V gene sequence: CDR1 MNHEY, CDR2 SVGAGI. The V and J ends lost 5 bases and 3 bases, in that order; junction bases with no gene match: 8. The length of the CDR3 is 15 residues. The CDR3 reads CASSRQGTTYYGYTF. The CDR3 DNA reads TGTGCCAGCAGTCGACAGGGGACGACGTACTATGGCTACACCTTC.